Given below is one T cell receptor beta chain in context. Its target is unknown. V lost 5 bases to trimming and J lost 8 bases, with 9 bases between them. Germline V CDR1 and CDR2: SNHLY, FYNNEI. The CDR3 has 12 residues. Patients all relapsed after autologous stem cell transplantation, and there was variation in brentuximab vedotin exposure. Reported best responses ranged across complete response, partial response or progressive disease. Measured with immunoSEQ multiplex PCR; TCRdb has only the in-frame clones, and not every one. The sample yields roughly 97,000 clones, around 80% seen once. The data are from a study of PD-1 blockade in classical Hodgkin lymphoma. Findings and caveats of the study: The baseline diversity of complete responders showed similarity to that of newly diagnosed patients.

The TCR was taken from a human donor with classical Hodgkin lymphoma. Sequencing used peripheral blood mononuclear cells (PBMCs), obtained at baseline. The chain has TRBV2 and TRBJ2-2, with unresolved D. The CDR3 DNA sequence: TGTGCCAGCAGTTTTACCGCGGGGGAGCTGTTTTTT. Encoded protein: CASSFTAGELFF.